Here is one TCR beta chain with its context. No antigen is known for it. Base qualities are not recorded, but no much larger clone differs from it by a single base. This entry comes from a study of regulatory T cells in long-lasting Graves disease (dated by TCRdb to about 2021). Regarding the complete study: In the newly diagnosed Graves' disease group, patients had been taking antithyroid drugs for less than 3 months. This study used TCR sequencing and RNA sequencing of peripheral blood to compare persistent Graves' disease patients against newly diagnosed Graves' disease patients. The study was registered as a clinical trial and conducted in China. A total of 35 or so samples underwent TCR sequencing: 13 from persistent and roughly 20 from newly diagnosed Graves' disease patients. Broader findings and caveats from the paper: Because the primary lesion, thyroid tissue, could not be accessed, the study looked at peripheral blood alone. Preferential use of TRBV28, TRBJ1-2 and TRBJ2-5 was observed in persistent disease, whereas TRBV20-1 and TRBJ2-1 were favored in newly diagnosed disease. Compared with newly diagnosed patients, persistent Graves' disease patients had lower TCR Shannon entropy and fewer highly expanded clones, which suggests clonal expansion. A larger number of public clonotypes was shared among persistent patients (around 2,700) than among newly diagnosed patients (approximately 930). Sequencing and analysis were restricted to the TCR beta chain. The authors noted that the small sample size was a limitation that may lower accuracy.

According to the germline V gene, CDR1 reads MNHNS and CDR2 reads SASEGT. Compared with germline, V lacks 6 bases and J lacks 5 bases; bases without a gene match: 7. From its cysteine to its phenylalanine, the CDR3 spans 14 amino acids. Only the CDR3 portion is preserved as DNA: 42 bases, with reading frame beginning at the first base. Read against the paper, the sample's time point label means: newly diagnosed GD, antithyroid drugs for less than 3 months. For both TCR sequencing and RNA sequencing, RNA was extracted from PBMCs using TRIzol. The diagnosis of Graves' disease followed American Thyroid Association guidelines. The patients came from an endocrinology department in Xi'an, China. Each patient gave about 10 milliliters of peripheral blood, collected in an EDTA anticoagulant tube. PBMCs were isolated by Ficoll Paque Plus density gradient separation without further T cell sorting. An Agilent 2100 Bioanalyzer and agarose gel were used to assess RNA quality, and a NanoDrop 2000 was used to measure RNA concentration.

Libraries were made using multiplex PCR. The sequencing machine was an Illumina HiSeq 4000. TCR beta libraries were built with iRepertoire HTBI primers and Arm-PCR amplification of CDR3 regions. Before sequencing, the PCR products underwent gel purification. As for the authors' bioinformatics: A total of under 80 TRBV and more than twelve TRBJ segments were identified across samples and were used for gene usage analysis of CDR3 amino acid clonotypes. COPE and FqMerger were used to merge filtered high-quality paired reads into contigs. BLAST was used to align contigs to IMGT TRBV, TRBD and TRBJ reference genes, and CDR3 was defined according to IMGT. Highly expanded clones were defined as clonotypes with a frequency above 0.1%. Shannon entropy served as the measure of repertoire diversity, while the Gini coefficient captured V-J evenness. Public clonotypes were defined as clonotypes shared by more than one individual. The public reads were run again by TCRdb, first through fastp at Q25 and then through MiXCR, and only productive beta chains were kept. Identical CDR3 proteins give one entry, which carries the most common genes and DNA. The V and J calls come from TCRdb's annotation, not from the publication. This sample has over 500,000 distinct CDR3 sequences in its table, and roughly 16% of those were observed once. About 11% of the sample belongs to the ten largest clones.

A further study also used this sample, focusing on T cells in Graves' hyperthyroidism and ophthalmopathy. The second study reports: Stable Graves' hyperthyroidism was defined as no progression to ophthalmopathy during 18 months of follow-up. Hyperthyroidism patients were newly diagnosed, had a disease duration of under 2 months, and were aged 18 to 65 years. Any patient with an uncontrolled infection, another autoimmune disease, pregnancy or lactation was excluded. Diagnoses were based on clinical symptoms, serum thyroxine and TRAb, thyroid ultrasound and orbital computed tomography. A first-round RT-PCR of the TCR CDR3 used the HTBI primer set with the Qiagen OneStep RT-PCR kit. Blood samples also contained most of the expanded thyroid clonotypes (frequency above 0.001), which suggests that blood repertoires may reflect thyroid immune responses. A 13 V-J signature model separated ophthalmopathy from stable hyperthyroidism, with around 91% sensitivity and about 81% specificity in cross-validation and 80%/75% in testing. In validation, the model predicted progression to ophthalmopathy with around 71% sensitivity and approximately 72% specificity, a median of 6.5 months before onset. To identify TCR V-J signatures that set the groups apart, the researchers used a discovery cohort of roughly 100 patients, made up of under 50 with Graves' ophthalmopathy and 57 with stable Graves' hyperthyroidism. Whether ophthalmopathy could be predicted prospectively was tested in an independent validation cohort made up of roughly 19 hyperthyroidism patients plus 17 patients who later progressed to ophthalmopathy. The 100 or so discovery patients were divided at random into training and test sets in a 7:3 ratio. Thyroid tissue and blood T-cell repertoires from about 6 Graves' hyperthyroidism patients were also compared in the study. Following sampling, methimazole starting at 30 mg daily was given to hyperthyroidism patients, and high-dose intravenous methylprednisolone was given to ophthalmopathy patients. Libraries were constructed in a second round of multiplex PCR, after which size selection and purification were carried out. Libraries were sequenced paired-end with 100 bp reads on an Illumina HiSeq2000. SOAPnuke was used to process the raw data, with reads discarded if the reads contained adapters or uncalled bases, had a mean Phred below 15, or lacked an exact constant-primer or identifier match. COPE v1.2.5 was used to merge the high-quality paired reads, and each unique nucleotide sequence was defined as a clonotype. MiTCR v1.1 was used to align clonotypes to the IMGT TRBV, TRBD and TRBJ reference segments. Analysis was restricted to V-J combinations with a frequency above 0.0001, which covered about 99% of repertoires. The TCS score was defined as F50 (clonal expansion) divided by E x V (chaos), with BLOSUM62-based TCRdist calculated between CDR3 peptides within each V-J. Welch's t-statistics and random forest reduced some 510 V-J features to 10 to 15, which were used in a naive Bayes classifier (R e1071). Sample size was not statistically predetermined, and blinding of investigators to group allocation was not performed. The paper describes TCR Vbeta CDR3 sequencing of 140 or so peripheral blood samples, made up of about 40 ophthalmopathy patients, approximately 76 hyperthyroidism patients and approximately 17 progressor patients.

This chain is built from TRBV6-1 and TRBJ1-5, with 7 bases aligning to TRBD1. This clonotype originated in a man aged 18 to 30 with Graves disease. Donor details come from another sample of the same person, matched by shared clones. This specimen consisted of peripheral blood mononuclear cells (PBMCs), obtained at new diagnosis, from a patient treated with antithyroid drugs. The CDR3 amino acid sequence is: CASSLRDRDQPQHF. In nucleotide form, the sequence is TGTGCCAGCAGCCTGCGGGACAGAGATCAGCCCCAGCATTTT.